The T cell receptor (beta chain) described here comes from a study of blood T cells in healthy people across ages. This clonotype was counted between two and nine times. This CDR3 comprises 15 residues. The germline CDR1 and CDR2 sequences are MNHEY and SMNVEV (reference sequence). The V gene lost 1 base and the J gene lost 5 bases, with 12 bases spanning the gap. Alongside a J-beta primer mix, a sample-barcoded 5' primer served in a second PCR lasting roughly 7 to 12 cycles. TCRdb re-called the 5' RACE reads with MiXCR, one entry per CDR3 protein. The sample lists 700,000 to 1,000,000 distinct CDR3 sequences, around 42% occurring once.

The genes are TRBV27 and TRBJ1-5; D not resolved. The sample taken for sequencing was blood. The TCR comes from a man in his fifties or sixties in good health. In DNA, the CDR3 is TGTGCCAGCAGTTTATTATCGGGAACTCATCAGCCCCAGCATTTT. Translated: CASSLLSGTHQPQHF.